This T cell receptor (beta chain) stems from a study of blood T cell repertoires in COVID-19. Study at large: Donors in the United States, Italy and Spain gave samples during acute or convalescent COVID-19. PBMCs, B-cell-depleted T cells, or T cells were the source of the cDNA or gDNA that made up the material.

The CDR3 runs 13 residues. The germline CDR1 and CDR2 sequences are WNHNN and SYGVQD (reference sequence). The V gene end was trimmed by 4 bases and the J gene end by 5 bases; junction bases not matched to a gene: 2. Under the authors' procedure: Scientists estimated how many nucleated cells there were by amplifying reference gene primers. Method: immunoSEQ multiplex PCR; TCRdb's copy keeps in-frame clones and lacks some. The V and J calls and clone size are taken from that table; D and trimming were inferred from the DNA. This sample has roughly 280,000 clones, with around 90% found just once. The sequence derives from a man aged 50-59 years with acute or convalescent COVID-19. Material: peripheral blood. The genes are TRBV10-1 and TRBJ1-2, with 9 nucleotides matching TRBD1. The CDR3 is CASSAGTGYGYTF. Written as DNA, the CDR3 is TGCGCCAGCAGTGCTGGGACAGGGTATGGCTACACCTTC.